Listed here are 26 T cell receptor beta chains from one sample, sequenced in a study of blood T cell repertoires in COVID-19. Profiled with immunoSEQ multiplex PCR; TCRdb holds only in-frame clones, not every one. The sample carries 60,000 or so clones, 90% recorded once. Input material: peripheral blood. These receptors came from a human donor with active COVID-19. The donor label of this sample is uncertain.

This clone was counted once. This chain connects TRBV19 to TRBJ2-1; 8 bases are shared with TRBD2. V lost 3 bases, J lost 4 bases, and 2 bases stayed unmatched. Germline V gene data show CDR1 as LNHDA and CDR2 as SQIVND (reference sequence). The CDR3 totals 14 residues. CDR3 in DNA: TGTGCCAGTAGTATCCGGGGGGGGTACAATGAGCAGTTCTTC. Translated: CASSIRGGYNEQFF.

A single count supports this clone. This sequence joins TRBV10-3 and TRBJ2-7, with D perhaps TRBD1 (6 bases). Germline-derived CDR1 and CDR2 are ENHRY and SYGVKD. This CDR3 has 13 amino acids. Trimming pared 4 bases from V and 6 bases from J, leaving 13 bases between. CDR3 sequence reads: CAISAGEVAEQYF. Here the CDR3 DNA reads TGTGCCATCAGTGCAGGGGAAGTGGCCGAGCAGTACTTC.

This chain links TRBV9 with TRBJ2-7, with TRBD2 matching 8 bases. Germline V lookup: CDR1 SGDLS, CDR2 YYNGEE. CDR3 length equals 13 residues. V lost 6 bases, J lost 2 bases, and 4 bases stayed unmatched. The CDR3 region has the DNA TGTGCCAGCAACGGGGGGGGCCCCTACGAGCAGTACTTC. Its protein product is CASNGGGPYEQYF.

The chain joins TRBV6-5 to TRBJ1-4; the match to TRBD1 covers 9 bases. The J segment lost 7 bases and the V segment lost 10 bases, leaving 7 bases of the junction unmatched. The germline V gene encodes CDR1 MNHEY and CDR2 SVGAGI. The CDR3 totals 13 residues. The CDR3 DNA sequence: TGTGCCACCCGACAGGGGGTGACTGAAAAACTGTTTTTT. Translating it yields CATRQGVTEKLFF.

J is TRBJ2-3 and V is TRBV9; maybe TRBD2 (7 bases). This CDR3 spans 17 amino acids. The germline CDR1 and CDR2 sequences are SGDLS and YYNGEE. The ends were cut back, 0 bases at V and 2 bases at J, with 16 bases in the middle. In nucleotides, the CDR3 is TGTGCCAGCAGCGTAGAGGGGGGGGACTCCCTCACAGATACGCAGTATTTT. Translated: CASSVEGGDSLTDTQYF.

This chain connects TRBV7-8 to TRBJ1-2; the match to TRBD1 covers 7 bases. The CDR3 is made up of 18 amino acids. CDR1 SGHVS and CDR2 FQNEAQ come from the germline V gene. V lost 5 bases to trimming and J lost 6 bases; unmatched junction nucleotides: 21. DNA for the CDR3: TGTGCCAGCAGCCTCCGACAGGGTAGAAGGGAACTTAAGGATGGCTACACCTTC. This codes for CASSLRQGRRELKDGYTF.

The chain has TRBV7-9 and TRBJ2-1; TRBD2 matches 13 bases. The CDR3 covers 17 residues. In germline, CDR1 is SEHNR, CDR2 FQNEAQ (reference sequence). V shed 4 bases, J shed 3 bases, and the junction held 6 bases outside the gene matches. CDR3 coding DNA: TGTGCCAGCAGCTCCGGACTAGCGGGGGTGATCTACAATGAGCAGTTCTTC. This gives the protein CASSSGLAGVIYNEQFF.

The chain is built from TRBV2 and TRBJ1-6; 7 bases line up with TRBD1. Unmatched junction bases numbered 5, after V lost 6 bases and J lost 0 bases. The CDR3 length is 16 residues. The germline V gene encodes CDR1 SNHLY and CDR2 FYNNEI. The chain's CDR3 is CASSPDRDSYNSPLHF. CDR3 sequence (DNA): TGTGCCAGCAGCCCCGACAGGGACTCCTATAATTCACCCCTCCACTTT.

V usage is TRBV5-1 and J usage is TRBJ2-1, with a tentative D call TRBD2 (5 bases). CDR3 length equals 14 residues. From germline, CDR1 is SGHRS and CDR2 YFSETQ. V was clipped by 4 bases and J by 8 bases, with 16 bases between them. This CDR3 reads CASSNGGGGDEQFF. The CDR3 coding sequence is TGCGCCAGCAGCAACGGTGGAGGCGGCGATGAGCAGTTCTTC. The variable domain in full, completed from reference TRBV5-1 and TRBJ2-1, reads KAGVTQTPRYLIKTRGQQVTLSCSPISGHRSVSWYQQTPGQGLQFLFEYFSETQRNKGNFPGRFSGRQFSNSRSEMNVSTLELGDSALYLCASSNGGGGDEQFFGPGTRLTVL.

The gene calls are TRBV19 and TRBJ2-7, with D hard to call. The CDR3 has 15 amino acids. The ends were cut back, 5 bases at V and 0 bases at J, with 14 bases in the middle. Per germline, CDR1 LNHDA and CDR2 SQIVND (reference sequence). The CDR3 bases are TGTGCCAGTAGTTCCATAGCCAGTGGCTCCTACGAGCAGTACTTC. It translates to CASSSIASGSYEQYF. The variable domain in full, completed from reference TRBV19 and TRBJ2-7, reads DGGITQSPKYLFRKEGQNVTLSCEQNLNHDAMYWYRQDPGQGLRLIYYSQIVNDFQKGDIAEGYSVSREKKESFPLTVTSAQKNPTAFYLCASSSIASGSYEQYFGPGTRLTVT.

This clone was picked up one time. This sequence joins TRBV29-1 and TRBJ2-7; no definite D call. There are 15 residues in the CDR3. V dropped 2 bases and J dropped 5 bases, with 19 bases sitting between them. Germline assignment: CDR1 SQVTM and CDR2 ANQGSEA. CDR3 in amino acids: CSVELTVTPINEQYF. The CDR3 nucleotides are TGCAGCGTTGAATTAACAGTTACTCCGATAAACGAGCAGTACTTC.

The J gene is TRBJ1-3, the V gene TRBV4-2; 8 positions agree with TRBD1. V lost 1 base, J lost 2 bases, and 1 base stayed unmatched. The germline CDR1 and CDR2 sequences are LGHNA and YNFKEQ. The length of the CDR3 is 15 residues. The CDR3 sequence is CASSQVTGAGNTIYF. The DNA for the CDR3 is TGTGCCAGCAGCCAAGTGACAGGGGCTGGAAACACCATATATTTT.

The chain employs TRBV29-1 and TRBJ2-7; tentative D call: TRBD1 (6 bases). Trimming took 2 bases from V and 0 from J, leaving 14 bases between them. The germline V gene encodes CDR1 SQVTM and CDR2 ANQGSEA. This CDR3 is 15 amino acids long. CDR3 region: CSVESQGPSSYEQYF. DNA of the CDR3: TGCAGCGTTGAAAGTCAGGGGCCTAGCTCCTACGAGCAGTACTTC.

The chain couples TRBV19 to TRBJ2-2, with a tentative D call TRBD1 (6 bases). V lost 7 bases to trimming and J lost 3 bases, with 15 bases between them. The germline CDR1 and CDR2 sequences are LNHDA and SQIVND (reference sequence). The CDR3 covers 15 residues. The CDR3: CASTTQGSDTGELFF. CDR3 in DNA: TGTGCCAGTACCACCCAGGGGTCGGACACCGGGGAGCTGTTTTTT.

The rearrangement joins TRBV7-2 to TRBJ1-5, with D possibly matching TRBD1 (5 bases). The CDR3 is 12 residues long. Germline loops: CDR1 SGHTA, CDR2 FQGNSA. V lost 5 bases and J 4 bases, leaving 6 bases between the germline ends. CDR3: CASSRQNQPQHF. CDR3 nucleotides: TGTGCCAGCAGCCGACAGAATCAGCCCCAGCATTTT.

J is TRBJ2-1 and V is TRBV3-1 (or the pseudogene TRBV3-2), with TRBD2 identical over 9 bases. From germline, CDR1 is LGHDT and CDR2 YNNKEL (reference sequence). This CDR3 has 16 amino acids. V was pared by 9 bases and J by 4 bases, with 13 bases of the junction left unmatched. The CDR3 sequence: CASSHLPGLAYNEQFF. The CDR3 bases are TGTGCCAGTTCCCATTTGCCGGGACTAGCTTACAATGAGCAGTTCTTC.

This rearrangement joins TRBV28 to TRBJ2-1, with TRBD1 identical over 9 bases. The CDR3 has 17 residues. Germline lookup yields CDR1 MDHEN and CDR2 SYDVKM. J lost 6 bases, V lost 3 bases, and 12 bases had no gene match. The CDR3 here is CASSFSLRDRAGNEQFF. The CDR3 DNA sequence: TGTGCCAGCAGTTTCTCACTCCGGGACAGGGCAGGCAATGAGCAGTTCTTC.

V is TRBV27 and J is TRBJ2-7; 9 bases map to TRBD1. Germline lookup yields CDR1 MNHEY and CDR2 SMNVEV (reference sequence). V shed 5 bases and J 4 bases; nucleotides not matched to a gene: 3. The CDR3 consists of 13 residues. The CDR3 DNA is TGTGCCAGCAGTCCGGGACAGGGTTACGAGCAGTACTTC. This translates into CASSPGQGYEQYF.

V usage is TRBV25-1 and J usage is TRBJ2-1; 10 bases align to TRBD1. CDR3 length: 16 amino acids. The V gene end was trimmed by 5 bases and the J gene end by 5 bases; junction bases not matched to a gene: 9. Germline CDR1 and CDR2: MGHDK and SYGVNS. CDR3 amino acids: CASSHSLGQGDNEQFF. As DNA, the CDR3 is TGTGCCAGCAGTCACTCGTTAGGACAGGGGGACAATGAGCAGTTCTTC.

Written as DNA, the CDR3 is TGTGCCAGCAGCTTAACGCTGGTTAGTAGCTCCTACGAGCAGTACTTC. Its protein product is CASSLTLVSSSYEQYF. This chain joins TRBV7-3 and TRBJ2-7; D gene ambiguous. The V end was cut by 0 bases, the J end by 0 bases, with 12 bases between. CDR1 and CDR2 from the germline V gene are SGHTA and FQGTGA. CDR3 size: 16 residues.

The chain is built from TRBV7-8 and TRBJ2-5; the match to TRBD2 covers 8 bases. The CDR3 extends over 14 amino acids. Trimming at V came to 8 bases and at J to 2 bases, leaving 7 bases not matched to a gene. Germline V gene sequence: CDR1 SGHVS, CDR2 FQNEAQ. CDR3 nucleotide sequence: TGTGCCAGCTGGAGCGGGGGCGAACAAGAGACCCAGTACTTC. This gives the protein CASWSGGEQETQYF.

The chain uses TRBV13 and TRBJ1-1; no definite D call. This CDR3 is built from 10 residues. V lost 8 bases, J lost 6 bases, and 7 bases lay in between. The germline CDR1 and CDR2 sequences are PRHDT and FYEKMQ (reference sequence). CDR3 coding DNA: TGTGCCAGCTACGAGGCTGAAGCTTTCTTT. This codes for CASYEAEAFF.

The gene calls are TRBV19 and TRBJ2-3; 10 nucleotides align to TRBD2. CDR1 is LNHDA and CDR2 is SQIVND in the germline V gene (reference sequence). The V and J ends lost 5 bases and 3 bases, in that order; junction bases with no gene match: 5. The CDR3 extends over 15 amino acids. The CDR3 DNA sequence: TGTGCCAGTAGTCCCCAACTAGCGGGAACAGATACGCAGTATTTT. Its translation is CASSPQLAGTDTQYF.

V gene TRBV2 combines with J gene TRBJ1-5; D call uncertain. CDR1 is SNHLY, CDR2 FYNNEI, per germline. Trimming cost V 7 bases and J 2 bases, with 12 bases left between them. This CDR3 region has 14 residues. This CDR3 reads CASTGGQGNQPQHF. The CDR3 DNA is TGTGCCAGCACCGGAGGGCAAGGCAATCAGCCCCAGCATTTT.

V usage is TRBV10-1 and J usage is TRBJ2-5, with TRBD2 matching over 10 bases. Germline CDR1 reads WNHNN; CDR2 reads SYGVQD (reference sequence). The junction had 7 bases not matched to a gene; V was cut back by 0 bases and J by 3 bases. The CDR3 runs to 17 residues. CDR3 bases: TGCGCCAGCAGTGAGTCTGTCCTAGCGGGAGTAGAAGAGACCCAGTACTTC. It codes for CASSESVLAGVEETQYF.

The chain links TRBV9 to TRBJ1-4; tentative D call: TRBD1 (5 bases). Germline loops: CDR1 SGDLS, CDR2 YYNGEE. Trimming removed 4 bases at V and 3 bases at J, with 13 bases between. CDR3 length: 15 residues. The DNA for the CDR3 is TGTGCCAGCAGCCAAGGCGACAGCCCTAATGAAAAACTGTTTTTT. It translates to CASSQGDSPNEKLFF.